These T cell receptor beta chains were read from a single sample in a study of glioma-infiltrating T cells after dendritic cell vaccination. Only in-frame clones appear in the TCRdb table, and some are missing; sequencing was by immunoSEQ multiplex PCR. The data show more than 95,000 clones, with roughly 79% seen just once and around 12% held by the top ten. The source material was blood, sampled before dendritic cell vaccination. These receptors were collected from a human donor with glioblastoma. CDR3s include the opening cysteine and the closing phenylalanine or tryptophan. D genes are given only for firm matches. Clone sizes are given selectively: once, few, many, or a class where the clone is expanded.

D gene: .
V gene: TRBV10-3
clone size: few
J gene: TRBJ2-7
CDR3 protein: CAIRSPRTGEQYF
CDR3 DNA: TGTGCCATCAGATCCCCCCGAACGGGGGAGCAGTACTTC

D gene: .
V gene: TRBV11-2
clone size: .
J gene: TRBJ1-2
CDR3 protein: CASSSIRHRLSYTF
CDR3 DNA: TGTGCCAGCAGCTCAATCAGGCACCGCCTGAGCTACACCTTC

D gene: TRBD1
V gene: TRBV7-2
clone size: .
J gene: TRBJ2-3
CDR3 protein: CASSLGAGGEDTQYF
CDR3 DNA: TGTGCCAGCAGCTTAGGGGCAGGGGGAGAAGATACGCAGTATTTT

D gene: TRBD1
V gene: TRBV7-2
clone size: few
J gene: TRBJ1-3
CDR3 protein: CASLRGQTGNTIYF
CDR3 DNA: TGTGCCAGCTTGAGGGGACAGACTGGAAACACCATATATTTT

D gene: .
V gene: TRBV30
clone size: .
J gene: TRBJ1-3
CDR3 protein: CAWSVRTNRNTIYF
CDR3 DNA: TGTGCCTGGAGTGTACGAACAAACCGAAACACCATATATTTT

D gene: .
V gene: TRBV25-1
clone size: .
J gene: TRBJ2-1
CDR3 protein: CASSEYGHRNEEQFF
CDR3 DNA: TGTGCCAGCAGTGAATATGGACATCGTAACGAGGAGCAGTTCTTC

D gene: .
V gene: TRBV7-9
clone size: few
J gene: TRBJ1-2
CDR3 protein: CASSHHDRPYGYTF
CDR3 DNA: TGTGCCAGCAGCCACCACGACAGACCCTATGGCTACACCTTC

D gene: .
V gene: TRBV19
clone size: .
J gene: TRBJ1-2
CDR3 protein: CASSIARDDYGYTF
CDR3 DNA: TGTGCCAGTAGTATCGCCCGGGATGACTATGGCTACACCTTC

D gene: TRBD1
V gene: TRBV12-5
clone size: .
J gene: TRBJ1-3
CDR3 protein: CASTGKGGNTIYF
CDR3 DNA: TGTGCTTCGACAGGGAAGGGAGGAAACACCATATATTTT

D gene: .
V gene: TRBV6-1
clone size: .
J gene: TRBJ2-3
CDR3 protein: CASSQQARGTDTQYF
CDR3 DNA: TGTGCCAGCAGTCAACAGGCAAGGGGCACAGATACGCAGTATTTT

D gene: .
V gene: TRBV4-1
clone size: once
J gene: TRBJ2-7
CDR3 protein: CASGLPSGGSYEQYF
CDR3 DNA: TGCGCCAGCGGCCTGCCATCGGGGGGCTCATACGAGCAGTACTTC

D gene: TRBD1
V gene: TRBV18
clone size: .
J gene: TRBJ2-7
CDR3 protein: CASTTGAWQRNEQYF
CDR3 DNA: TGTGCCAGCACCACAGGGGCTTGGCAGCGTAACGAGCAGTACTTC

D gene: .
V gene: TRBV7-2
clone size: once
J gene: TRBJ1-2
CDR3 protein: CASSLGGGGYGYTF
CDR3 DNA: TGTGCCAGCAGCTTAGGGGGAGGGGGTTATGGCTACACCTTC

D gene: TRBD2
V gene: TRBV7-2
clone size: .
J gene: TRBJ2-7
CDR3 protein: CASSPGTNSYEQYF
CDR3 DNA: TGTGCCAGCAGCCCCGGGACTAACTCCTACGAGCAGTACTTC

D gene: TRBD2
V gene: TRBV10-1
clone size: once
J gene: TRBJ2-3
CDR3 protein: CASSLAGEIDTQYF
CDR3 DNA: TGCGCCAGCAGTCTCGCGGGGGAGATAGATACGCAGTATTTT

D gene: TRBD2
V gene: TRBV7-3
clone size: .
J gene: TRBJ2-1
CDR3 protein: CARGLAGLPYNEQFF
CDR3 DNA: TGTGCCAGAGGATTAGCGGGATTGCCCTACAATGAGCAGTTCTTC

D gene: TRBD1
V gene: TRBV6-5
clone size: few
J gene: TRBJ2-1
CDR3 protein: CASTLQGENEQFF
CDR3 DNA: TGTGCCAGCACATTGCAGGGGGAGAATGAGCAGTTCTTC

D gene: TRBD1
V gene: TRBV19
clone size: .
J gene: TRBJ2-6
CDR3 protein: CASSGTGRSGANVLTF
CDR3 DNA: TGTGCCAGCAGCGGGACAGGGCGATCTGGGGCCAACGTCCTGACTTTC

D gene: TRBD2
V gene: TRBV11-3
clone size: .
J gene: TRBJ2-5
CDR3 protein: CASSQRRGRETQYF
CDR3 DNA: TGTGCCAGCAGCCAGCGGCGGGGGAGGGAGACCCAGTACTTC

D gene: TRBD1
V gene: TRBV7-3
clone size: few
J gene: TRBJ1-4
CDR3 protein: CASSLGQTGGGEKLFF
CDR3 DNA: TGTGCCAGCAGCTTAGGCCAGACAGGGGGTGGTGAAAAACTGTTTTTT

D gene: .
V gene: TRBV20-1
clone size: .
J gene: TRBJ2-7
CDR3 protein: CSARTTWEQYF
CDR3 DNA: TGCAGTGCACGGACTACATGGGAGCAGTACTTC

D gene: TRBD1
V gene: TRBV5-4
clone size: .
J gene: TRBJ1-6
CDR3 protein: CASSPFTGGDNSPLHF
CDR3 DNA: TGTGCCAGCAGCCCTTTCACAGGGGGAGATAATTCACCCCTCCACTTT

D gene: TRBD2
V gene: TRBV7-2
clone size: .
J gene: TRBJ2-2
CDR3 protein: CASSRGLAGGGTGELFF
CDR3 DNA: TGTGCCAGCAGCCGTGGGCTAGCGGGGGGGGGCACCGGGGAGCTGTTTTTT

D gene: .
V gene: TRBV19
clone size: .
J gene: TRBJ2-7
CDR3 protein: CASSDYRQAAKYF
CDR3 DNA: TGTGCCAGTAGTGACTATCGACAGGCCGCCAAGTACTTC

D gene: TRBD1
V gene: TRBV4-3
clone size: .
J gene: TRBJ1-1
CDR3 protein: CASNRDRAMGTEAFF
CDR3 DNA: TGCGCCAGCAACCGGGACAGGGCTATGGGGACTGAAGCTTTCTTT

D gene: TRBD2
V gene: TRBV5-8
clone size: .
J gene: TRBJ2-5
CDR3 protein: CASSPTSGVLSETQYF
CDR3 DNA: TGTGCCAGCAGCCCAACTAGCGGGGTTTTGTCAGAGACCCAGTACTTC

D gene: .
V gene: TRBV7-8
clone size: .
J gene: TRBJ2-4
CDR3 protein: CASSLRWATAKNIQYF
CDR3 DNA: TGTGCCAGCAGCTTAAGGTGGGCCACCGCCAAAAACATTCAGTACTTC

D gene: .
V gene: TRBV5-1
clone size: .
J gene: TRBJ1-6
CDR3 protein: CASKRGNNSPLHF
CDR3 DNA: TGCGCCAGCAAGCGAGGAAATAATTCACCCCTCCACTTT

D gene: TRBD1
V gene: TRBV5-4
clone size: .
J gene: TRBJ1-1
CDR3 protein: CASSPQTGETGEAFF
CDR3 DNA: TGTGCCAGCAGCCCTCAGACAGGGGAAACGGGTGAAGCTTTCTTT

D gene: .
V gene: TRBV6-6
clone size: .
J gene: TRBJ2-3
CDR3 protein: CASSPPPPDTQYF
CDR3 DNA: TGTGCCAGCAGTCCTCCCCCCCCAGATACGCAGTATTTT

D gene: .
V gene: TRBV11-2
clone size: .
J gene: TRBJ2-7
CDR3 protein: CASSFGGNYEQYF
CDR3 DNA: TGTGCCAGCAGCTTTGGGGGCAACTACGAGCAGTACTTC

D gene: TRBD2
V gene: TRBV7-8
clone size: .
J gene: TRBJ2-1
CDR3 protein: CASSYRGGRWFYNEQFF
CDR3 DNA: TGTGCCAGCAGCTACCGGGGGGGAAGGTGGTTTTACAATGAGCAGTTCTTC

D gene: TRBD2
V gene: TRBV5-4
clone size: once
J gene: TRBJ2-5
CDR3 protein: CASSLAGGAGETQYF
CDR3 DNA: TGTGCCAGCAGCTTGGCCGGGGGGGCCGGGGAGACCCAGTACTTC

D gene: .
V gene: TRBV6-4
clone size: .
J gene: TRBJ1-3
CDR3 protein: CASNPTGQGGNTIYF
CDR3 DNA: TGTGCCAGCAACCCGACAGGCCAGGGTGGAAACACCATATATTTT

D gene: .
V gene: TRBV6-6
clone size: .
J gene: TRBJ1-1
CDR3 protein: CASSYGSAEAFF
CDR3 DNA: TGTGCCAGCAGTTATGGTAGCGCTGAAGCTTTCTTT

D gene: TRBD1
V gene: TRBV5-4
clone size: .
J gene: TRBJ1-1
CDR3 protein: CASSPRTGETEAFF
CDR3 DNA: TGTGCCAGCAGCCCGAGGACAGGGGAGACTGAAGCTTTCTTT

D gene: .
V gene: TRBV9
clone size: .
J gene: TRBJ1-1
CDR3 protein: CASSGAGGAFF
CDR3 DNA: TGTGCCAGCAGCGGGGCTGGAGGGGCTTTCTTT

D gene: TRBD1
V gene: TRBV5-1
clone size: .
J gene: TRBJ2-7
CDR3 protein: CASRWTGGFYEQYF
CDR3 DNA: TGCGCCAGCAGGTGGACAGGGGGCTTCTACGAGCAGTACTTC

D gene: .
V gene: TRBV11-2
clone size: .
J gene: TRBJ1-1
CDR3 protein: CASSLDPFLAFF
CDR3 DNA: TGTGCCAGCAGCTTAGATCCTTTCTTAGCTTTCTTT

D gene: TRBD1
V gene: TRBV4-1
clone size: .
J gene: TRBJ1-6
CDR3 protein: CASSPRTGDRGISPLHF
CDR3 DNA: TGCGCCAGCAGCCCCCGCACCGGGGACAGGGGTATTTCACCCCTCCACTTT

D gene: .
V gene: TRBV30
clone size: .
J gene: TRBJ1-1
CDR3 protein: CASLRRAVQGAEAFF
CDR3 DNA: TGTGCCTCCCTGCGCAGGGCGGTCCAAGGGGCTGAAGCTTTCTTT

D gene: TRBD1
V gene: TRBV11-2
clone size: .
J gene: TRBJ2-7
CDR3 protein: CASSSNRGRGPYEQYF
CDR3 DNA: TGTGCCAGCAGCTCAAACCGCGGCAGGGGGCCGTACGAGCAGTACTTC

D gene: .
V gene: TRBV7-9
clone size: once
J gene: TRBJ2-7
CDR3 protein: CASSLMAGISPEQYF
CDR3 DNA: TGTGCCAGCAGCTTAATGGCAGGGATTTCGCCCGAGCAGTACTTC

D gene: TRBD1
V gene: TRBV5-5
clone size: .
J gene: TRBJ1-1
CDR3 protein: CASSFGPGGASTEAFF
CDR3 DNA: TGTGCCAGCAGCTTCGGTCCAGGGGGCGCGAGCACTGAAGCTTTCTTT

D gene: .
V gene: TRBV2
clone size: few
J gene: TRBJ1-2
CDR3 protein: CASSEAGRVNYGYTF
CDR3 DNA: TGTGCCAGCAGTGAAGCGGGCAGGGTGAACTATGGCTACACCTTC

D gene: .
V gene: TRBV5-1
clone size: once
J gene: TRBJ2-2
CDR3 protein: CASSEGVDTGELFF
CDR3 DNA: TGCGCCAGCAGTGAGGGAGTAGACACCGGGGAGCTGTTTTTT

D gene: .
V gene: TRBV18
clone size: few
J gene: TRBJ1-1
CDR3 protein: CASSSTYARRGEAEAFF
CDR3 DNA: TGTGCCAGCTCATCCACTTATGCTCGACGGGGAGAGGCTGAAGCTTTCTTT

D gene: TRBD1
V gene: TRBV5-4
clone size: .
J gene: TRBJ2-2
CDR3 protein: CASSLGPGRGTGELFF
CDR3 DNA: TGTGCCAGCAGCTTGGGTCCCGGCAGGGGGACCGGGGAGCTGTTTTTT

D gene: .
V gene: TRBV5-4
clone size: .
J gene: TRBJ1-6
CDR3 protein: CASRSAAGGNNSPLHF
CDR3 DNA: TGTGCCAGCCGTTCCGCGGCGGGGGGGAATAATTCACCCCTCCACTTT

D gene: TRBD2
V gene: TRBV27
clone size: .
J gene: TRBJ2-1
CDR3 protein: CASRHLAGGSNEQFF
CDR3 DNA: TGTGCCAGCAGACATCTAGCGGGGGGGTCGAATGAGCAGTTCTTC

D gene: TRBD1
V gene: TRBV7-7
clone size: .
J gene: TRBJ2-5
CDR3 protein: CASSSDRGSWMETQYF
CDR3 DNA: TGTGCTAGCAGTTCGGACAGGGGCAGTTGGATGGAGACCCAGTACTTC

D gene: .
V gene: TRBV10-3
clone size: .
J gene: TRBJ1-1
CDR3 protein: CAISETGSTEAFF
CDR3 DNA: TGTGCCATCAGTGAGACCGGGAGCACTGAAGCTTTCTTT

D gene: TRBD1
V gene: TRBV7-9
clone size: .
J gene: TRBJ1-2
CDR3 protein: CASSSVGQGKWGDGYTF
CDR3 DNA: TGTGCCAGCAGCTCAGTTGGACAGGGGAAATGGGGCGATGGCTACACCTTC

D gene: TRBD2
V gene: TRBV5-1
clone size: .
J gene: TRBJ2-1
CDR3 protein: CASSLSAGGAEEQFF
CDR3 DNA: TGCGCCAGCAGCTTGTCCGCGGGGGGCGCAGAAGAGCAGTTCTTC

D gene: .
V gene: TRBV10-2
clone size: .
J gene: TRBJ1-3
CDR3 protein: CASSESIGSGNTIYF
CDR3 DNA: TGCGCCAGCAGTGAGTCTATCGGCTCTGGAAACACCATATATTTT